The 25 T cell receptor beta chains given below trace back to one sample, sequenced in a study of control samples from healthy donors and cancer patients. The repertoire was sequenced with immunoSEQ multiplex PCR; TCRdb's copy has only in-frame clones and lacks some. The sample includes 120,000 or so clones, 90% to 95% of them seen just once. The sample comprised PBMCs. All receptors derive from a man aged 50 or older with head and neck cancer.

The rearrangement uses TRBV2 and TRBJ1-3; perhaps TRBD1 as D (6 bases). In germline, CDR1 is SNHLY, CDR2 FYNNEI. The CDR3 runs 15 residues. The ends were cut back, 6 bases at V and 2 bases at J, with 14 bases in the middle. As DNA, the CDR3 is TGTGCCAGCAGAGCAGACAGGTCTCCTGGAAACACCATATATTTT. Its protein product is CASRADRSPGNTIYF.

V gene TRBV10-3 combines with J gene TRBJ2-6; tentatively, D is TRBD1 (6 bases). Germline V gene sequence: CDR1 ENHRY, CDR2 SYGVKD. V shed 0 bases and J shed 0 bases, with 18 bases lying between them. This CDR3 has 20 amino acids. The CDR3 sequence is CAISESTGLKSSSGANVLTF. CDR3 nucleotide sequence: TGTGCCATCAGTGAGTCGACAGGCCTAAAGTCTAGCTCTGGGGCCAACGTCCTGACTTTC.

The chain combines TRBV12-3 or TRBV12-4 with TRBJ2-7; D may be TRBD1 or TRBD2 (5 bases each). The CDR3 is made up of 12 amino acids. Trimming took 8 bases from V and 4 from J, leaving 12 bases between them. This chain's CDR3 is CASRGAGYEQYF. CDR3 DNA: TGTGCCAGCCGAGGGGCGGGTTACGAGCAGTACTTC.

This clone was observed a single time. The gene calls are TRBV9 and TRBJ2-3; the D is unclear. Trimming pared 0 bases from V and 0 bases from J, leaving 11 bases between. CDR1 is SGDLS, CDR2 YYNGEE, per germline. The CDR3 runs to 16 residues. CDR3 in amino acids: CASSVVPSPSTDTQYF. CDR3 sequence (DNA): TGTGCCAGCAGCGTAGTTCCCTCGCCGAGCACAGATACGCAGTATTTT.

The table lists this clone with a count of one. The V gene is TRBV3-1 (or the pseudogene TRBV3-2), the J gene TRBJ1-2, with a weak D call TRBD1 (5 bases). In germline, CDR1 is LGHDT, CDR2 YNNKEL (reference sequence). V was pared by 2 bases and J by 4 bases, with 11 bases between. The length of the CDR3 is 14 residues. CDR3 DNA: TGTGCCAGCAGCCAACAGGGCAATGGCTATGGCTACACCTTC. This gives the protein CASSQQGNGYGYTF.

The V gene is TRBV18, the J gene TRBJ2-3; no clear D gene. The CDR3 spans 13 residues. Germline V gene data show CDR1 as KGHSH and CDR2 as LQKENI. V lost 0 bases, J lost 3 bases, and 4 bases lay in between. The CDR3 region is CASSPPTTDTQYF. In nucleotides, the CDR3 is TGTGCCAGCTCACCACCGACAACAGATACGCAGTATTTT.

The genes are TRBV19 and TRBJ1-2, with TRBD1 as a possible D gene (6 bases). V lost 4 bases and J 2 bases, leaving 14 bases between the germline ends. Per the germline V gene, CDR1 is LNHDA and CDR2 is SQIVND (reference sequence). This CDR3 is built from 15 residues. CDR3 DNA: TGTGCCAGTAGTACGTCCCGGACAGAGAACTATGGCTACACCTTC. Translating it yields CASSTSRTENYGYTF.

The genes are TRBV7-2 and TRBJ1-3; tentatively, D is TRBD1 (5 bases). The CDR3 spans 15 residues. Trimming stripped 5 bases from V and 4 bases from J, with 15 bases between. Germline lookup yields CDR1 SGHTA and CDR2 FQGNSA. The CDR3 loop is CASSVAGLGGNTIYF. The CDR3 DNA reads TGTGCCAGCAGCGTGGCAGGGTTAGGAGGAAACACCATATATTTT.

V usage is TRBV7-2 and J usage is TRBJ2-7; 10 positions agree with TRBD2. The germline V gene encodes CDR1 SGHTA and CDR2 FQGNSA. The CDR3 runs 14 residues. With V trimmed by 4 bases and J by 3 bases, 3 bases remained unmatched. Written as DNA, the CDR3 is TGTGCCAGCAGCTCTAGCGGGGGTAGCTACGAGCAGTACTTC. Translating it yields CASSSSGGSYEQYF.

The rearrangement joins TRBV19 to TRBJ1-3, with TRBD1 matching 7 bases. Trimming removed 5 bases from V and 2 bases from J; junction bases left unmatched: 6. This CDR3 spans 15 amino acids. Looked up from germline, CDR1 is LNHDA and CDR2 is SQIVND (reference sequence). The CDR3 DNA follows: TGTGCCAGTAGTGGAATCACAGGGGCTGGAAACACCATATATTTT. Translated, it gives CASSGITGAGNTIYF.

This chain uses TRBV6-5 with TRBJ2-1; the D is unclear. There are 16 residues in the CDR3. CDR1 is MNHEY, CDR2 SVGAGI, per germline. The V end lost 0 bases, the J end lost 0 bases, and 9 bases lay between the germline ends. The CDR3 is CASSYSAVPSYNEQFF. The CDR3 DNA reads TGTGCCAGCAGTTACTCTGCAGTCCCCTCCTACAATGAGCAGTTCTTC.

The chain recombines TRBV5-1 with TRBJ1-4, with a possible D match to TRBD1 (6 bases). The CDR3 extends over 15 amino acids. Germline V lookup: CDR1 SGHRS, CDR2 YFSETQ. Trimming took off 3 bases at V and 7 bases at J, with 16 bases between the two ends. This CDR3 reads CASSWGHGRTEKLFF. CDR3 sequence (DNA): TGCGCCAGCAGCTGGGGACATGGAAGAACTGAAAAACTGTTTTTT.

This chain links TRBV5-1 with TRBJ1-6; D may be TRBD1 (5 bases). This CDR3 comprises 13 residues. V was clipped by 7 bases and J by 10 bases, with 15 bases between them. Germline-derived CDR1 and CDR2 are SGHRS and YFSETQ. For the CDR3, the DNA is TGCGCCAGCGCCCAAGCAGGGAACTCACCCCTCCACTTT. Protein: CASAQAGNSPLHF. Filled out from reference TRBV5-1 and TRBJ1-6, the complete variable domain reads KAGVTQTPRYLIKTRGQQVTLSCSPISGHRSVSWYQQTPGQGLQFLFEYFSETQRNKGNFPGRFSGRQFSNSRSEMNVSTLELGDSALYLCASAQAGNSPLHFGNGTRLTVT.

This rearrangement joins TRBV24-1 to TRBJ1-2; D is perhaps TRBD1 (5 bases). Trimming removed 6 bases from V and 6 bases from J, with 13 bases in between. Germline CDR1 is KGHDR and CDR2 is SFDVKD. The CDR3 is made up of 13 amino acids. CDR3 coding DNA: TGTGCCACCAGTCCCCGGGACGGGAATGGCTACACCTTC. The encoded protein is CATSPRDGNGYTF.

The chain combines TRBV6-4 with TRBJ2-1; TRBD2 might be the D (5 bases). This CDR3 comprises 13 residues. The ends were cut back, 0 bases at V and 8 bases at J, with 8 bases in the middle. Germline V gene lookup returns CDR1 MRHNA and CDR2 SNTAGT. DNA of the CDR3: TGTGCCAGCAGTGACTCGTCGAGGGATGAGCAGTTCTTC. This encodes CASSDSSRDEQFF.

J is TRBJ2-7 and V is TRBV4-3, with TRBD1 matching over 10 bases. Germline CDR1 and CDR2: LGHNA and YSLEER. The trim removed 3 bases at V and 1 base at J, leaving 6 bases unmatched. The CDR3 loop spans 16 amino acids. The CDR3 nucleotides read TGCGCCAGCAGCCACTCCGGGACAGGGGAATCCTACGAGCAGTACTTC. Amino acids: CASSHSGTGESYEQYF.

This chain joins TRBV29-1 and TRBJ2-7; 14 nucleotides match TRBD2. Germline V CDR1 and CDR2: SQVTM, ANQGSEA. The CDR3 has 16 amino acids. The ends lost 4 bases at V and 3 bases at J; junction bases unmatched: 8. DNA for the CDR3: TGCAGCGTTGGGGGACTAGCGGGGGCCGTTCGCTACGAGCAGTACTTC. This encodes CSVGGLAGAVRYEQYF.

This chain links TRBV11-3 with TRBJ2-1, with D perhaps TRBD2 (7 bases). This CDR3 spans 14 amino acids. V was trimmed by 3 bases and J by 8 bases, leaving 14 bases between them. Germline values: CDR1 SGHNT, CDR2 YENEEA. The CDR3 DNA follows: TGTGCCAGCAGCTTTGGGGGCGGGGGATATGAGCAGTTCTTC. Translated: CASSFGGGGYEQFF.

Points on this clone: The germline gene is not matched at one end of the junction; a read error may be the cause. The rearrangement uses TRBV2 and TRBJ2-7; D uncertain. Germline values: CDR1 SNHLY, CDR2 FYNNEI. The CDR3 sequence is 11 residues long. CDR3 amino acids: CASGPTYEQYF. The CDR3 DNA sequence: TGTGCCAGCGGCCCGACCTACGAACAGTACTTC.

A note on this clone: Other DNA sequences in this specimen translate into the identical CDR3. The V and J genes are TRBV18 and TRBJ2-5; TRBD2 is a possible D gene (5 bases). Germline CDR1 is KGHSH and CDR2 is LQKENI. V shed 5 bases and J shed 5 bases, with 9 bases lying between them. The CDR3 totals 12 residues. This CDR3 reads CASSSGGETQYF. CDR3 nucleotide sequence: TGTGCCAGCTCATCTGGCGGGGAGACCCAGTACTTC. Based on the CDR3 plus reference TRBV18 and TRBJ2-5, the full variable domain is NAGVMQNPRHLVRRRGQEARLRCSPMKGHSHVYWYRQLPEEGLKFMVYLQKENIIDESGMPKERFSAEFPKEGPSILRIQQVVRGDSAAYFCASSSGGETQYFGPGTRLLVL.

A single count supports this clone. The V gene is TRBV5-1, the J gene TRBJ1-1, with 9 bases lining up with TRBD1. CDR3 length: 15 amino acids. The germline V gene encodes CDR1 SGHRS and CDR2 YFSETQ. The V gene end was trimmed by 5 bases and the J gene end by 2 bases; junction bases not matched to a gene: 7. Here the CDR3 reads CASREGTGPNTEAFF. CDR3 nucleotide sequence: TGCGCCAGCAGAGAGGGGACAGGGCCAAACACTGAAGCTTTCTTT.

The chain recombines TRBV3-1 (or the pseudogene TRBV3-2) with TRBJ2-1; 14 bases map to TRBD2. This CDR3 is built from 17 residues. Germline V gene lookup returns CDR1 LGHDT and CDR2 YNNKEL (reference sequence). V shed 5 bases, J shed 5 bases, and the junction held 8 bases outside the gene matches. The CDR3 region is CASSERLAGGPNNEQFF. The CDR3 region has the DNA TGTGCCAGCAGCGAGCGACTAGCGGGGGGGCCTAACAATGAGCAGTTCTTC.

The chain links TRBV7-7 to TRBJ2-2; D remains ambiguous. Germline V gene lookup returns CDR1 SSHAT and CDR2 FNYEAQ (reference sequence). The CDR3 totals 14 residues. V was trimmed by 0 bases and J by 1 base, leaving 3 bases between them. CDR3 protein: CASSLAENTGELFF. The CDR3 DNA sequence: TGTGCCAGCAGCTTAGCGGAGAACACCGGGGAGCTGTTTTTT.

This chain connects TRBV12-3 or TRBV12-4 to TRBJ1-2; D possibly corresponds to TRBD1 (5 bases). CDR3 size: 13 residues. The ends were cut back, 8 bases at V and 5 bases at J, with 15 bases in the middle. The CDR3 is CASGGVRSYGYTF. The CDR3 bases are TGTGCCAGCGGGGGGGTTAGGAGTTATGGCTACACCTTC.

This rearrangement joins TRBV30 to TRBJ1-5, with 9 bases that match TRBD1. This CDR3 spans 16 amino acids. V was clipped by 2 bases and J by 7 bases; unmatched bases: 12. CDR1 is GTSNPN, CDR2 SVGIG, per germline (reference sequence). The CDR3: CAWSSARTGAYQPQHF. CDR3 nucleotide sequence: TGTGCCTGGAGTTCCGCCAGGACAGGGGCTTACCAGCCCCAGCATTTT.